The 20 T cell receptor beta chains in this list originate from one sample, sequenced in a study of STAT3 mutations in large granular lymphocyte leukemia. Profiled with immunoSEQ multiplex PCR; TCRdb holds only in-frame clones, not every one. The sample holds around 300 clones, around three fifths seen once. Findings and caveats of the study: Every T-LGLL patient had at least one immunodominant TCRbeta clonotype.

Their cognate antigens are unknown. Sequenced sample: peripheral blood mononuclear cells. These receptors all come from a man aged 60 to 69 with T-cell large granular lymphocyte leukemia. Some clones in this sample may be carry-over from other donors' samples.

The genes are TRBV5-1 and TRBJ2-1, with 7 nucleotides matching TRBD1. Germline assignment: CDR1 SGHRS and CDR2 YFSETQ. The CDR3 runs 16 residues. V was pared by 4 bases and J by 10 bases, with 17 bases of the junction left unmatched. The CDR3 nucleotides read TGCGCCAGCAGCCCCATCAGGACAGGATCAACAACCGAGCAGTTCTTC. Its protein product is CASSPIRTGSTTEQFF.

This clone came up a few times. The V call is TRBV30, the J call TRBJ1-6; no definite D call. CDR1 GTSNPN and CDR2 SVGIG come from the germline V gene (reference sequence). Trimming shortened V by 8 bases and J by 9 bases, and 14 bases separated the two germline ends. This CDR3 is built from 12 residues. The CDR3 sequence: CATADISSPLHF. CDR3 bases: TGTGCCACTGCCGACATTAGTTCACCCCTCCACTTT.

The sample holds a few counts of this clone. The chain carries TRBV5-1 and TRBJ2-5; D perhaps matches TRBD1 (5 bases). Trimming took 2 bases from V and 4 from J, leaving 12 bases between them. Germline V gene data show CDR1 as SGHRS and CDR2 as YFSETQ. The length of the CDR3 is 14 residues. DNA for the CDR3: TGCGCCAGCAGCTTAAAGGGGCAAGGAGAGACCCAGTACTTC. It codes for CASSLKGQGETQYF.

The chain recombines TRBV5-1 with TRBJ1-6; D is perhaps TRBD1 (5 bases). Trimming cost V 4 bases and J 6 bases, with 20 bases left between them. Germline CDR1 and CDR2: SGHRS and YFSETQ. This CDR3 spans 17 amino acids. The CDR3: CASSEAGVSLLNSPLHF. In DNA, the CDR3 is TGCGCCAGCAGCGAGGCGGGGGTCTCTCTTCTTAATTCACCCCTCCACTTT. The entire variable domain, with the rest obtained from reference TRBV5-1 and TRBJ1-6, is as follows: KAGVTQTPRYLIKTRGQQVTLSCSPISGHRSVSWYQQTPGQGLQFLFEYFSETQRNKGNFPGRFSGRQFSNSRSEMNVSTLELGDSALYLCASSEAGVSLLNSPLHFGNGTRLTVT.

This clone occurred a few times. This chain connects TRBV7-9 to TRBJ1-1; D unclear. The length of the CDR3 is 17 residues. Trimming left V 5 bases short and J 0 bases short, with 19 bases between. From germline, CDR1 is SEHNR and CDR2 FQNEAQ (reference sequence). The CDR3 spells CASSPTSGPFMNTEAFF. The CDR3 DNA is TGTGCCAGCAGCCCCACTTCCGGACCTTTTATGAACACTGAAGCTTTCTTT.

The rearrangement joins TRBV5-1 to TRBJ2-5, with D possibly TRBD2 on 5 matching bases. The V and J ends lost 0 bases and 5 bases respectively, with 14 bases between them. Germline CDR1 SGHRS, CDR2 YFSETQ. The CDR3 is 15 residues long. The CDR3 DNA is TGCGCCAGCAGCTTGGGGGCTAGCAACCGGGAGACCCAGTACTTC. As protein: CASSLGASNRETQYF.

This sequence joins TRBV5-1 and TRBJ2-5, with TRBD1 matching 9 bases. Trimming removed 3 bases from V and 2 bases from J; junction bases left unmatched: 5. The CDR3 has 15 amino acids. Germline CDR1 is SGHRS and CDR2 is YFSETQ. DNA of the CDR3: TGCGCCAGCAGCTCAGGGACAGGGCCACAAGAGACCCAGTACTTC. This translates into CASSSGTGPQETQYF.

The V gene is TRBV7-3, the J gene TRBJ2-1; TRBD2 matches 11 bases. J gave up 7 bases and V 1 base, and 6 bases lay outside the gene matches. In germline, CDR1 is SGHTA, CDR2 FQGTGA. The CDR3 consists of 16 residues. CDR3: CASSLIASGGPNEQFF. The CDR3 DNA is TGTGCCAGCAGCTTAATCGCTAGCGGGGGGCCAAATGAGCAGTTCTTC.

This rearrangement joins TRBV28 to TRBJ1-5, with no clear D. V lost 3 bases and J lost 2, with 14 bases in between. The CDR3 covers 16 residues. CDR1 and CDR2 from the germline V gene are MDHEN and SYDVKM. The CDR3 loop reads CASSFLGVVGNQPQHF. CDR3 nucleotides: TGTGCCAGCAGTTTCCTCGGGGTGGTGGGCAATCAGCCCCAGCATTTT.

The chain uses TRBV4-2 and TRBJ2-7; 8 bases line up with TRBD1. CDR1 and CDR2 from the germline V gene are LGHNA and YNFKEQ. CDR3 length: 14 amino acids. Unmatched junction bases numbered 7, after V lost 3 bases and J lost 6 bases. This chain's CDR3 is CASSHPSGGGEQYF. CDR3 bases: TGTGCCAGCAGCCATCCGTCAGGGGGCGGCGAGCAGTACTTC.

The chain joins TRBV7-9 to TRBJ2-7; D tentatively fits TRBD1 or TRBD2 (5 bases each). V dropped 5 bases and J dropped 3 bases, with 17 bases sitting between them. The germline V gene has CDR1 SEHNR and CDR2 FQNEAQ (reference sequence). The CDR3 spans 15 residues. Here the CDR3 DNA reads TGTGCCAGCAGCCCACTTCTGGCAGGGAGCTACGAGCAGTACTTC. The encoded protein is CASSPLLAGSYEQYF.

This clone was seen only a few times. The J gene is TRBJ1-6, the V gene TRBV19, with D maybe TRBD1 (6 bases). CDR1 is LNHDA, CDR2 SQIVND, per germline (reference sequence). Trimming took 6 bases from V and 5 from J, leaving 14 bases between them. CDR3 length: 15 amino acids. The CDR3 loop reads CASRPQGFHNSPLHF. CDR3 nucleotides: TGTGCCAGTAGACCACAGGGATTTCATAATTCACCCCTCCACTTT.

V and J are TRBV30 and TRBJ2-6; no firm D call. The CDR3 runs to 13 residues. Trimming left V 2 bases short and J 3 bases short, with 5 bases between. In germline, CDR1 is GTSNPN, CDR2 SVGIG (reference sequence). CDR3 nucleotide sequence: TGTGCCTGGAGTTCCAGTGGGGCCAACGTCCTGACTTTC. Amino acids: CAWSSSGANVLTF.

The chain links TRBV6-5 to TRBJ1-1; D not certain. Looked up from germline, CDR1 is MNHEY and CDR2 is SVGAGI. The CDR3 sequence is 14 residues long. V shed 2 bases and J shed 2 bases, with 9 bases lying between them. In DNA form, the CDR3 reads TGTGCCAGCAGTTACCGAACGGAAAACACTGAAGCTTTCTTT. Encoded protein: CASSYRTENTEAFF.

In its sample, this clone was seen a few times. V is TRBV25-1 and J is TRBJ1-4, with D perhaps TRBD1 (6 bases). In germline, CDR1 is MGHDK, CDR2 SYGVNS. The CDR3 runs 14 residues. V lost 4 bases and J 8 bases, leaving 14 bases between the germline ends. CDR3 protein: CASSGRGAGEKLFF. In nucleotides, the CDR3 is TGTGCCAGCAGTGGAAGGGGGGCAGGAGAAAAACTGTTTTTT. The whole variable domain, filled in from reference TRBV25-1 and TRBJ1-4, reads EADIYQTPRYLVIGTGKKITLECSQTMGHDKMYWYQQDPGMELHLIHYSYGVNSTEKGDLSSESTVSRIRTEHFPLTLESARPSHTSQYLCASSGRGAGEKLFFGSGTQLSVL.

The sample holds one count of this clone. The J gene is TRBJ2-7, the V gene TRBV7-2, with TRBD2 identical over 8 bases. Germline V CDR1 and CDR2: SGHTA, FQGNSA. The CDR3 is made up of 14 amino acids. Germline trimming cut 2 bases from V and 7 bases from J; bases unmatched to any gene: 7. The CDR3 DNA reads TGTGCCAGCAGCTTAAAGAGAAGCGGGGGAGAGCAGTACTTC. Its translation: CASSLKRSGGEQYF.

This clone has a handful of counts. The CDR3 sequence: CASIKAGSSYGYTF. The CDR3 DNA follows: TGTGCCAGCATCAAGGCGGGCAGTAGCTATGGCTACACCTTC. The genes are TRBV6-6 and TRBJ1-2; D is uncertain. The CDR3 consists of 14 residues. Germline CDR1 MNHNY, CDR2 SVGAGI (reference sequence). V was cut by 7 bases and J by 4 bases, with 16 bases left in between.

V and J are TRBV29-1 and TRBJ1-5, with TRBD1 as a possible D gene (6 bases). V lost 3 bases and J 0 bases, leaving 9 bases between the germline ends. This CDR3 comprises 14 residues. Germline V gene sequence: CDR1 SQVTM, CDR2 ANQGSEA. The CDR3 spells CSVDRGNSNQPQHF. CDR3 nucleotides: TGCAGCGTTGATAGGGGGAATAGCAATCAGCCCCAGCATTTT.

This clone occurred a few times. The chain recombines TRBV30 with TRBJ2-7; D tentatively fits TRBD1 or TRBD2 (5 bases each). V dropped 8 bases and J dropped 2 bases, with 19 bases sitting between them. In germline, CDR1 is GTSNPN, CDR2 SVGIG (reference sequence). The length of the CDR3 is 14 residues. In nucleotides, the CDR3 is TGTGCCGGGACGGCCAGGGACCCCCCCTACGAGCAGTACTTC. Translation: CAGTARDPPYEQYF.

This sequence joins TRBV5-1 and TRBJ2-7; 11 bases fit TRBD2. The CDR3 contains 14 residues. The trim removed 4 bases at V and 5 bases at J, leaving 5 bases unmatched. The V gene's germline CDR1 is SGHRS and CDR2 YFSETQ. CDR3 bases: TGCGCCAGCAGCCGTAGCGGGGGGGACGACGAGCAGTACTTC. It translates to CASSRSGGDDEQYF. The full variable domain, completed using reference TRBV5-1 and TRBJ2-7, is KAGVTQTPRYLIKTRGQQVTLSCSPISGHRSVSWYQQTPGQGLQFLFEYFSETQRNKGNFPGRFSGRQFSNSRSEMNVSTLELGDSALYLCASSRSGGDDEQYFGPGTRLTVT.